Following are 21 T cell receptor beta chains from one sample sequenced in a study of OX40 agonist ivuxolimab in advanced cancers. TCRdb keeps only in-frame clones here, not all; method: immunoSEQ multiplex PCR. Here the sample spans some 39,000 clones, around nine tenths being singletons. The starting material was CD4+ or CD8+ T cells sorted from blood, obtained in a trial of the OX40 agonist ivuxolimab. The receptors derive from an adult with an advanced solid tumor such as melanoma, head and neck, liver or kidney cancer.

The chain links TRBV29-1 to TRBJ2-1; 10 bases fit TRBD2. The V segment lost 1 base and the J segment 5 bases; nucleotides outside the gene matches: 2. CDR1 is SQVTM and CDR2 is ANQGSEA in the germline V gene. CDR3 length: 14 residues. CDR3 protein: CSVEAGTSDNEQFF. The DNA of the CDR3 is TGCAGCGTTGAAGCCGGGACTAGCGACAATGAGCAGTTCTTC.

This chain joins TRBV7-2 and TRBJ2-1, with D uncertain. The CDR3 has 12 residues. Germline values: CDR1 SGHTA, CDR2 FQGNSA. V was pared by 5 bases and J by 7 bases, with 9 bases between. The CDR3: CASSRNRNEQFF. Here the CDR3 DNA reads TGTGCCAGCAGCCGAAACCGGAATGAGCAGTTCTTC.

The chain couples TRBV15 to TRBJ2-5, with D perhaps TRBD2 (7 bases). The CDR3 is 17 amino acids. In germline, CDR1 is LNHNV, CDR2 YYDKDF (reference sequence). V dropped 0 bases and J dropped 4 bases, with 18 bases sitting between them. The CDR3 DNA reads TGTGCCACCAGCAGAGATGGTGGAACAGGGAGGGCAGAGACCCAGTACTTC. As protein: CATSRDGGTGRAETQYF.

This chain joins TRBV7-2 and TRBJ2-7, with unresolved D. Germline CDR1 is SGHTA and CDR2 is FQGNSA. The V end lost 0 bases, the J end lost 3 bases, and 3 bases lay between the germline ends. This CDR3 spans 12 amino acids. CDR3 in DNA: TGTGCCAGCAGCTTAGCCCGCTACGAGCAGTACTTC. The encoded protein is CASSLARYEQYF.

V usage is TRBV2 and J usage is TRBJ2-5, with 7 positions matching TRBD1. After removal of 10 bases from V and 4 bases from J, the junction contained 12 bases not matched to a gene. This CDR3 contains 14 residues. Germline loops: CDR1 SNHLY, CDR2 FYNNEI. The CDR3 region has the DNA TGTGCCACCATAAGGTGGGCAGGGGGAGAGACCCAGTACTTC. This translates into CATIRWAGGETQYF.

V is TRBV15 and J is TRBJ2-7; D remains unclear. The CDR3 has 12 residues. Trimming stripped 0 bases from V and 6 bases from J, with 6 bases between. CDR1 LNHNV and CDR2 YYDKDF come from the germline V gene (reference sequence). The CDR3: CATSRDLTEQYF. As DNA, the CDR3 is TGTGCCACCAGCAGAGATTTGACCGAGCAGTACTTC.

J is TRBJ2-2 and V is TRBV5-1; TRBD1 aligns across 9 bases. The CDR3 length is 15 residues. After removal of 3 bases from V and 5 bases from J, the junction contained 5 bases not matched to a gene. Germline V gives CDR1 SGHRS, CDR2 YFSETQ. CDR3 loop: CASSSGQGHTGELFF. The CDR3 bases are TGCGCCAGCAGCTCGGGACAGGGACATACCGGGGAGCTGTTTTTT.

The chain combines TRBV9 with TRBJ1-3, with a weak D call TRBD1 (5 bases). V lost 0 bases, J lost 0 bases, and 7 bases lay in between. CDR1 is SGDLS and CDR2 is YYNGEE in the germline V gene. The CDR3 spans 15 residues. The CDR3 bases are TGTGCCAGCAGCGTAGTTGACAGCTCTGGAAACACCATATATTTT. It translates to CASSVVDSSGNTIYF.

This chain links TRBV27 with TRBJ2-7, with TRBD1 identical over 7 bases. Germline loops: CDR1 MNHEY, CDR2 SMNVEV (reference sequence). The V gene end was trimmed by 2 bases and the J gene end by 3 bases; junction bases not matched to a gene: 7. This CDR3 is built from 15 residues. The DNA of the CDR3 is TGTGCCAGCAGTTTAAGGTATGGGACAGTCTACGAGCAGTACTTC. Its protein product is CASSLRYGTVYEQYF.

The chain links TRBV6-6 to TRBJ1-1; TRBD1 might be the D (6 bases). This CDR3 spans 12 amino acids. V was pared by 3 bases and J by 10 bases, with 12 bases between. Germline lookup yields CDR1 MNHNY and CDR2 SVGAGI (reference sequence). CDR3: CASSYTQGSAFF. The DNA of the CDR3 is TGTGCCAGCAGTTATACACAGGGATCAGCTTTCTTT.

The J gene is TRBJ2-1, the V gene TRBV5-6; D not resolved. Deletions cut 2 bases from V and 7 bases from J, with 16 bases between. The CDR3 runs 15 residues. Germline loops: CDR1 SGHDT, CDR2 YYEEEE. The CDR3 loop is CASSFPPLQRNEQFF. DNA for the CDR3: TGTGCCAGCAGCTTCCCCCCATTACAAAGGAATGAGCAGTTCTTC. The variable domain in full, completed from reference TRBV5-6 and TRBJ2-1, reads DAGVTQSPTHLIKTRGQQVTLRCSPKSGHDTVSWYQQALGQGPQFIFQYYEEEERQRGNFPDRFSGHQFPNYSSELNVNALLLGDSALYLCASSFPPLQRNEQFFGPGTRLTVL.

The CDR3 loop is CASSQDPLYRRKQYF. CDR3 coding DNA: TGTGCCAGCAGCCAAGATCCTCTATACCGTAGAAAGCAGTACTTC. The chain employs TRBV4-2 and TRBJ2-7; D ambiguous. This CDR3 comprises 15 residues. The V gene's germline CDR1 is LGHNA and CDR2 YNFKEQ. V dropped 0 bases and J dropped 8 bases, with 17 bases sitting between them.

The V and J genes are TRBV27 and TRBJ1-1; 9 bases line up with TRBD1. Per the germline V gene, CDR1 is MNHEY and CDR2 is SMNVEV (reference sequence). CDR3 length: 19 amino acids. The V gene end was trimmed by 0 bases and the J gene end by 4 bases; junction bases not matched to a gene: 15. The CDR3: CASSLSYPGQGPRGTEAFF. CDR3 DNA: TGTGCCAGCAGTTTATCCTATCCGGGACAGGGACCGCGGGGCACTGAAGCTTTCTTT.

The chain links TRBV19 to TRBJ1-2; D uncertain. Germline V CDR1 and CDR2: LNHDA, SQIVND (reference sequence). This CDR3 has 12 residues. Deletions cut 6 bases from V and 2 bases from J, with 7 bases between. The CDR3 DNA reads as TGTGCCAGTAGCTACTACAACTATGGCTACACCTTC. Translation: CASSYYNYGYTF.

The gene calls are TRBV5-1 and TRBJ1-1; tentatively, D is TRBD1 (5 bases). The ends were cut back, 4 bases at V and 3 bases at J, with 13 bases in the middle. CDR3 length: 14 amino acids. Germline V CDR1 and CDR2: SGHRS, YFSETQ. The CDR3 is CASSPIREDTEAFF. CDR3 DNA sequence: TGCGCCAGCAGCCCGATCAGGGAAGACACTGAAGCTTTCTTT.

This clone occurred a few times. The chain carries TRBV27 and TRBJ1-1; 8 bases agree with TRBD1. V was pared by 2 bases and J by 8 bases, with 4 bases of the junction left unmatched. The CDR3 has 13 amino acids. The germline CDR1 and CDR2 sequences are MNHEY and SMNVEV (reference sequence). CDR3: CASSLGRQGEAFF. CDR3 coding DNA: TGTGCCAGCAGTTTAGGAAGACAGGGGGAAGCTTTCTTT.

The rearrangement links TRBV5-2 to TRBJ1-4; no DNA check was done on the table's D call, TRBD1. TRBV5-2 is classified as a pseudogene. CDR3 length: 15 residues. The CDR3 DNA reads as TGTGCCAGCAGTTTTGACAGGGCAACTAATGAAAAACTGTTTTTT. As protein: CASSFDRATNEKLFF.

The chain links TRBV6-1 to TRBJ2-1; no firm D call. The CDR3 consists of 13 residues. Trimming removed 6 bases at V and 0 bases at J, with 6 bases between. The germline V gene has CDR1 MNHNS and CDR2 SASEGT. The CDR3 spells CASRVSSYNEQFF. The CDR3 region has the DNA TGTGCCAGCAGAGTGAGCTCCTACAATGAGCAGTTCTTC.

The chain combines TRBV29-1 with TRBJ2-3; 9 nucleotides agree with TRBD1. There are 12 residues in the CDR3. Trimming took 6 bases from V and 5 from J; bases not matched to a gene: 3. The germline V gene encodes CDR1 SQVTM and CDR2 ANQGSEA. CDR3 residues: CSVGQGGDTQYF. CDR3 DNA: TGCAGCGTGGGACAGGGTGGAGATACGCAGTATTTT.

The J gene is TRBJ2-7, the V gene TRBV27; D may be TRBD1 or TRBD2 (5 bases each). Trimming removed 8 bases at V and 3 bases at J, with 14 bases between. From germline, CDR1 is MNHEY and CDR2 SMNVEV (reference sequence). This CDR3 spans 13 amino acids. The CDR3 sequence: CASSVGAFYEQYF. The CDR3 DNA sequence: TGTGCCAGCTCCGTCGGGGCTTTCTACGAGCAGTACTTC.

The CDR3: CASSGQGAPYNEQFF. The CDR3 DNA reads as TGTGCCAGCTCAGGACAGGGGGCCCCCTACAATGAGCAGTTCTTC. This chain links TRBV18 with TRBJ2-1, with 11 bases aligning to TRBD1. The junction had 2 bases not matched to a gene; V was cut back by 5 bases and J by 2 bases. CDR1 and CDR2 (germline): KGHSH, LQKENI. The CDR3 is made up of 15 amino acids.